These 27 T cell receptor beta chains came from one sample sequenced in a study of cytomegalovirus exposure and HLA in healthy donors. The PCR employed 60 Vbeta primers together with 13 Jbeta primers. Produced via immunoSEQ multiplex PCR; TCRdb's table is partial and in-frame only. The top ten hold roughly 3.2% of the sample, which has approximately 130,000 clones, more than 60% seen once. Input material: PBMCs. Receptors originate from a man younger than 45 in good health and CMV-seronegative.

DNA for the CDR3: TGCGCCAGCAGCTCGCTGGAGGGGGCGGAGGAGACCCAGTACTTC. Translating it yields CASSSLEGAEETQYF. The chain recombines TRBV5-1 with TRBJ2-5, with D maybe TRBD1 (7 bases). Germline CDR1 SGHRS, CDR2 YFSETQ. The CDR3 runs 15 residues. V lost 3 bases, J lost 5 bases, and 17 bases lay in between.

This clone was seen a handful of times. The chain employs TRBV30 and TRBJ1-6; TRBD1 matches 9 bases. J lost 10 bases, V lost 6 bases, and 7 bases had no gene match. The CDR3 is made up of 13 amino acids. CDR1 and CDR2 (germline): GTSNPN, SVGIG (reference sequence). The DNA of the CDR3 is TGTGCCTGCAACAGGGGGCAACGGTCACCCCTCCACTTT. It codes for CACNRGQRSPLHF.

The rearrangement joins TRBV6-5 to TRBJ2-1, with 12 bases fitting TRBD1. This CDR3 region has 15 residues. The germline gives CDR1 MNHEY, CDR2 SVGAGI. Losses at the gene ends were 5 bases for V and 6 bases for J; bases not matched to a gene: 5. The CDR3, as DNA: TGTGCCAGCAGTATGACGGGACAGGGGGCCAATGAGCAGTTCTTC. As protein: CASSMTGQGANEQFF.

Concerning this clone: In the same sample, other DNA sequences code for this CDR3. The rearrangement links TRBV5-1 to TRBJ2-6; D gene unclear. Between the trimmed V and J ends, which lost 4 bases and 0 bases, there was a span of 8 bases. This CDR3 is built from 15 residues. Germline assignment: CDR1 SGHRS and CDR2 YFSETQ. The DNA for the CDR3 is TGCGCCAGCAGCCCAGGCACCTCTGGGGCCAACGTCCTGACTTTC. Translation: CASSPGTSGANVLTF.

The V call is TRBV27, the J call TRBJ2-7; 8 nucleotides line up with TRBD1. This CDR3 is 11 amino acids long. The V and J ends lost 4 bases and 9 bases, in that order; junction bases with no gene match: 2. Germline V gene sequence: CDR1 MNHEY, CDR2 SMNVEV (reference sequence). CDR3 protein: CASSSTGGQYF. The CDR3 coding sequence is TGTGCCAGCAGTTCTACAGGGGGGCAGTACTTC.

The chain uses TRBV4-3 and TRBJ2-3; 8 nucleotides agree with TRBD2. This CDR3 has 18 amino acids. Germline V lookup: CDR1 LGHNA, CDR2 YSLEER. Losses at the gene ends were 0 bases for V and 2 bases for J; bases not matched to a gene: 10. The CDR3 protein is CASSQDPTPGGTTDTQYF. The CDR3 DNA follows: TGCGCCAGCAGCCAAGACCCTACACCGGGGGGGACCACAGATACGCAGTATTTT.

The chain combines TRBV7-2 with TRBJ1-1; D not certain. This CDR3 spans 15 amino acids. The V gene lost 1 base and the J gene lost 1 base, with 10 bases spanning the gap. Germline lookup yields CDR1 SGHTA and CDR2 FQGNSA. For the CDR3, the DNA is TGTGCCAGCAGCTTAGATTTACTCCGGAACACTGAAGCTTTCTTT. Encoded protein: CASSLDLLRNTEAFF.

This clone has more than one count but fewer than ten. The chain uses TRBV27 and TRBJ2-7; D possibly corresponds to TRBD1 (5 bases). Germline V lookup: CDR1 MNHEY, CDR2 SMNVEV (reference sequence). The CDR3 runs to 15 residues. V was clipped by 8 bases and J by 3 bases, with 20 bases between them. CDR3 DNA: TGTGCCAGCGGGGCGGTAGCAGGGTTGAACTACGAGCAGTACTTC. It is translated as CASGAVAGLNYEQYF.

This clone occurred once. This rearrangement joins TRBV5-1 to TRBJ2-7; D possibly corresponds to TRBD1 (6 bases). This CDR3 spans 18 amino acids. Trimming removed 2 bases at V and 5 bases at J, with 26 bases between. The germline V gene encodes CDR1 SGHRS and CDR2 YFSETQ. DNA for the CDR3: TGCGCCAGCAGCTTATGGCCTTCTCGGGCACAGGGCCGCGACGAGCAGTACTTC. Encoded protein: CASSLWPSRAQGRDEQYF.

The chain uses TRBV30 and TRBJ2-2; TRBD2 aligns across 9 bases. Germline V gene sequence: CDR1 GTSNPN, CDR2 SVGIG (reference sequence). The CDR3 has 15 residues. Unmatched junction bases numbered 6, after V lost 3 bases and J lost 4 bases. The CDR3 coding sequence is TGTGCCTGGAGCGCGGCGGGAGGGGGCACCGGGGAGCTGTTTTTT. Translation gives CAWSAAGGGTGELFF.

This sequence joins TRBV6-1 and TRBJ1-3; D ambiguous. From germline, CDR1 is MNHNS and CDR2 SASEGT. This CDR3 comprises 11 residues. V was clipped by 8 bases and J by 4 bases, with 6 bases between them. CDR3: CASQSGNTIYF. CDR3 DNA sequence: TGTGCCAGCCAATCAGGAAACACCATATATTTT.

This rearrangement joins TRBV27 to TRBJ2-3; 10 bases are shared with TRBD2. The V gene's germline CDR1 is MNHEY and CDR2 SMNVEV (reference sequence). V shed 5 bases, J shed 3 bases, and the junction held 11 bases outside the gene matches. CDR3 length equals 17 residues. CDR3 region: CASSKPNSGGKTDTQYF. The CDR3, as DNA: TGTGCCAGCAGTAAACCCAATAGCGGGGGGAAAACAGATACGCAGTATTTT.

This chain joins TRBV15 and TRBJ2-2; TRBD1 agrees at 9 bases. Germline-derived CDR1 and CDR2 are LNHNV and YYDKDF (reference sequence). CDR3 length: 17 amino acids. Germline trimming cut 3 bases from V and 5 bases from J; bases unmatched to any gene: 10. CDR3 loop: CATSSAPPGQGTGELFF. The CDR3 nucleotides read TGTGCCACCAGCAGCGCTCCTCCGGGACAGGGAACCGGGGAGCTGTTTTTT.

The rearrangement joins TRBV10-3 to TRBJ1-2; possible D gene TRBD1, 5 bases. Between the trimmed V and J ends, which lost 7 bases and 0 bases, there was a span of 9 bases. Germline V gene data show CDR1 as ENHRY and CDR2 as SYGVKD. The CDR3 extends over 13 amino acids. The chain's CDR3 is CAIKGDSNYGYTF. As DNA, the CDR3 is TGTGCCATCAAAGGGGATTCTAACTATGGCTACACCTTC.

The chain recombines TRBV30 with TRBJ1-5; 9 bases fit TRBD1. Germline CDR1 is GTSNPN and CDR2 is SVGIG (reference sequence). The J segment lost 3 bases and the V segment lost 1 base, leaving 4 bases of the junction unmatched. This CDR3 region has 15 residues. CDR3 protein: CAWSGGTGNNQPQHF. For the CDR3, the DNA is TGTGCCTGGAGTGGGGGGACAGGGAACAATCAGCCCCAGCATTTT.

The chain employs TRBV7-9 and TRBJ2-3; D is unclear. The V and J ends lost 8 bases and 0 bases respectively, with 12 bases between them. This CDR3 is built from 14 residues. The germline gives CDR1 SEHNR, CDR2 FQNEAQ (reference sequence). The CDR3 nucleotides are TGTGCCAGCTCTGGCGGAGTTAGCACAGATACGCAGTATTTT. Translating gives CASSGGVSTDTQYF.

CDR3 nucleotides: TGCAGCGTCGGGACCGTTGACAGGTCCTTCCCCTACGAGCAGTACTTC. Translation: CSVGTVDRSFPYEQYF. The chain links TRBV29-1 to TRBJ2-7; possibly TRBD1 for D (6 bases). The V end lost 6 bases, the J end lost 2 bases, and 23 bases lay between the germline ends. The germline V gene has CDR1 SQVTM and CDR2 ANQGSEA. The CDR3 has 16 amino acids.

The V gene is TRBV6-5, the J gene TRBJ1-3; 7 bases are shared with TRBD1. The V segment lost 0 bases and the J segment 3 bases; nucleotides outside the gene matches: 2. This CDR3 contains 15 residues. Germline CDR1 and CDR2: MNHEY and SVGAGI. The CDR3 protein is CASSYSSGGGNTIYF. The CDR3 DNA reads as TGTGCCAGCAGTTACTCCTCAGGGGGTGGAAACACCATATATTTT.

V usage is TRBV11-1 and J usage is TRBJ2-3; 7 bases agree with TRBD2. CDR1 and CDR2 from the germline V gene are SGHAT and FQDESV (reference sequence). The junction had 9 bases not matched to a gene; V was cut back by 2 bases and J by 7 bases. The CDR3 runs to 15 residues. The CDR3 sequence is CASSLRASGPNTQYF. The CDR3 region has the DNA TGTGCCAGCAGCTTAAGGGCTAGCGGTCCCAATACGCAGTATTTT. The full variable domain, completed using reference TRBV11-1 and TRBJ2-3, is EAEVAQSPRYKITEKSQAVAFWCDPISGHATLYWYRQILGQGPELLVQFQDESVVDDSQLPKDRFSAERLKGVDSTLKIQPAELGDSAMYLCASSLRASGPNTQYFGPGTRLTVL.

J is TRBJ2-1 and V is TRBV11-3; TRBD2 matches at 12 bases. The CDR3 covers 16 residues. Germline-derived CDR1 and CDR2 are SGHNT and YENEEA. V dropped 3 bases and J dropped 9; count of bases not matched to a gene: 9. The CDR3 loop reads CASSFLASGRAVEQFF. For the CDR3, the DNA is TGTGCCAGCAGCTTTTTGGCTAGCGGGAGGGCCGTTGAGCAGTTCTTC.

This clone is a singleton in its sample. The chain joins TRBV4-2 to TRBJ2-5, with TRBD1 as a possible D gene (7 bases). The assigned J gene may be wrong: the sequence end matches TRBJ2-7 better. Looked up from germline, CDR1 is LGHNA and CDR2 is YNFKEQ. CDR3 size: 16 residues. The CDR3 reads CASSQAAGQKGYEQYF. The CDR3 DNA sequence: TGTGCCAGCAGCCAAGCGGCGGGACAGAAAGGCTACGAGCAGTACTTC.

The chain is built from TRBV11-2 and TRBJ1-3; D gene ambiguous. The CDR3 sequence is 14 residues long. Per germline, CDR1 SGHAT and CDR2 FQNNGV. Trimming took off 6 bases at V and 1 base at J, with 10 bases between the two ends. In DNA, the CDR3 is TGTGCCAGCAGACCGGGGATTTCTGGAAACACCATATATTTT. This encodes CASRPGISGNTIYF.

The gene calls are TRBV19 and TRBJ1-1, with no clear D. Germline V CDR1 and CDR2: LNHDA, SQIVND (reference sequence). The CDR3 is 16 residues long. Trimming cost V 9 bases and J 2 bases, with 22 bases left between them. This CDR3 reads CASHQWAANKNTEAFF. In DNA form, the CDR3 reads TGTGCCAGCCACCAGTGGGCAGCAAACAAAAACACTGAAGCTTTCTTT.

The rearrangement uses TRBV4-1 and TRBJ2-1; TRBD2 aligns across 7 bases. CDR3 length equals 12 residues. V dropped 4 bases and J dropped 8; count of bases not matched to a gene: 2. Germline V gives CDR1 MGHRA, CDR2 YSYEKL. The CDR3 spells CASSRTSDEQFF. The CDR3 nucleotides read TGCGCCAGCAGCCGAACTAGCGATGAGCAGTTCTTC.

The chain has TRBV5-4 and TRBJ2-2, with D perhaps matching TRBD1 (5 bases). V was clipped by 1 base and J by 2 bases, with 6 bases between them. This CDR3 is built from 14 residues. Per the germline V gene, CDR1 is SGHNT and CDR2 is YYREEE (reference sequence). The CDR3 DNA reads TGTGCCAGCAGCTTGCAGGGAAACACCGGGGAGCTGTTTTTT. It codes for CASSLQGNTGELFF.

The CDR3 sequence: CASSLGRVNGYTF. In nucleotides, the CDR3 is TGCGCCAGCAGCTTGGGCAGGGTAAATGGCTACACCTTC. The chain couples TRBV5-1 to TRBJ1-2; D possibly corresponds to TRBD1 (5 bases). This CDR3 has 13 residues. Trimming removed 0 bases from V and 6 bases from J, with 9 bases in between. Germline V gene sequence: CDR1 SGHRS, CDR2 YFSETQ.

The rearrangement uses TRBV14 and TRBJ1-1, with no clear D. Germline-derived CDR1 and CDR2 are SGHDN and FVKESK. This CDR3 has 15 residues. The V gene lost 1 base and the J gene lost 4 bases, with 13 bases spanning the gap. CDR3 in DNA: TGTGCCAGCAGCCAAGGAGCCTCCCCGAGCACTGAAGCTTTCTTT. Translated, it gives CASSQGASPSTEAFF.